Shown below are 29 T cell receptor beta chains from a single sample sequenced in a study of T cell repertoires in cytomegalovirus infection. TCRdb itself ran the reads through MiXCR, one entry per CDR3 protein. The top ten clones hold roughly 8% of a sample with fewer than 700,000 distinct CDR3 sequences, approximately 24% of them seen once. The sequencing sample was made of CD8+ T cells from PBMCs. These receptors all stem from a human donor in good health (CMV status not recorded). Some clones in this sample may be carry-over from other donors' samples.

This clonotype was seen a few times. CDR3: CATSRPASMNTEAFF. In nucleotides, the CDR3 is TGTGCCACCAGCAGACCGGCCTCGATGAACACTGAAGCTTTCTTT. J is TRBJ1-1 and V is TRBV15; no definite D call. This CDR3 has 15 residues. Germline lookup yields CDR1 LNHNV and CDR2 YYDKDF (reference sequence). V shed 2 bases and J shed 0 bases, with 10 bases lying between them.

This clonotype came up a few times. The chain has TRBV19 and TRBJ2-1; TRBD1 matches at 7 bases. CDR3 size: 14 residues. CDR1 and CDR2 from the germline V gene are LNHDA and SQIVND (reference sequence). V shed 7 bases, J shed 7 bases, and the junction held 10 bases outside the gene matches. CDR3 bases: TGTGCCAGTACCTGGACAGGACTTCCTAATGAGCAGTTCTTC. Translation gives CASTWTGLPNEQFF. The entire variable domain, with the rest obtained from reference TRBV19 and TRBJ2-1, is as follows: DGGITQSPKYLFRKEGQNVTLSCEQNLNHDAMYWYRQDPGQGLRLIYYSQIVNDFQKGDIAEGYSVSREKKESFPLTVTSAQKNPTAFYLCASTWTGLPNEQFFGPGTRLTVL.

This clonotype was seen only a few times. V is TRBV20-1 and J is TRBJ1-1; D remains unclear. The CDR3 length is 11 residues. Deletions cut 7 bases from V and 3 bases from J, with 9 bases between. The V gene's germline CDR1 is DFQATT and CDR2 SNEGSKA (reference sequence). The CDR3 DNA reads as TGCAGTGTCCAACGGGACACTGAAGCTTTCTTT. The encoded protein is CSVQRDTEAFF.

Many counts were recorded for this clonotype. The chain carries TRBV7-2 and TRBJ2-3; 9 bases agree with TRBD2. With 2 bases clipped from V and 2 bases from J, the junction kept 5 bases outside the gene matches. The CDR3 consists of 16 residues. CDR1 and CDR2 (germline): SGHTA, FQGNSA. The DNA of the CDR3 is TGTGCCAGCAGCTTAAGCGGGGGGCCCCTCACAGATACGCAGTATTTT. Translating it yields CASSLSGGPLTDTQYF.

In its sample, this clonotype was seen many times. The chain joins TRBV12-3 or TRBV12-4 to TRBJ1-5, with D maybe TRBD1 (6 bases). The CDR3 loop spans 15 amino acids. V was trimmed by 6 bases and J by 0 bases, leaving 12 bases between them. CDR3 region: CASRPTGYSNQPQHF. The DNA for the CDR3 is TGTGCCAGCAGACCGACAGGTTATAGCAATCAGCCCCAGCATTTT.

The J gene is TRBJ2-2, the V gene TRBV7-9; no definite D call. Germline-derived CDR1 and CDR2 are SEHNR and FQNEAQ (reference sequence). The length of the CDR3 is 13 residues. Trimming cost V 10 bases and J 5 bases, with 14 bases left between them. CDR3 sequence reads: CATPWRATGELFF. The CDR3 bases are TGTGCCACCCCGTGGCGAGCAACCGGGGAGCTGTTTTTT. The full variable domain, completed using reference TRBV7-9 and TRBJ2-2, is DTGVSQNPRHKITKRGQNVTFRCDPISEHNRLYWYRQTLGQGPEFLTYFQNEAQLEKSRLLSDRFSAERPKGSFSTLEIQRTEQGDSAMYLCATPWRATGELFFGEGSRLTVL.

This clonotype was found many times. The V gene is TRBV28, the J gene TRBJ2-7, with D perhaps matching TRBD1 or TRBD2 (5 bases each). CDR1 MDHEN and CDR2 SYDVKM come from the germline V gene. CDR3 length: 13 amino acids. V lost 2 bases to trimming and J lost 4 bases, with 9 bases between them. CDR3 residues: CASSLGGVYEQYV. In nucleotides, the CDR3 is TGTGCCAGCAGTTTAGGGGGAGTTTACGAGCAGTACGTC.

This clonotype was recorded once. The chain combines TRBV27 with TRBJ1-1, with 7 bases matching TRBD1. Germline assignment: CDR1 MNHEY and CDR2 SMNVEV (reference sequence). The V gene end was trimmed by 5 bases and the J gene end by 1 base; junction bases not matched to a gene: 10. This CDR3 spans 16 amino acids. CDR3 loop: CASSENPGTANTEAFF. CDR3 in DNA: TGTGCCAGCAGTGAGAACCCGGGGACAGCGAACACTGAAGCTTTCTTT.

The CDR3 DNA follows: TGTGCCAGCAGTTTAAAGGGTGGGAACACTGAAGCTTTCTTT. Translated, it gives CASSLKGGNTEAFF. The chain joins TRBV27 to TRBJ1-1; D is ambiguous. The CDR3 sequence is 14 residues long. V was shortened by 2 bases and J by 1 base, with 8 bases between the two germline ends. The V gene's germline CDR1 is MNHEY and CDR2 SMNVEV (reference sequence).

The chain has TRBV28 and TRBJ1-1, with a weak D call TRBD1 (5 bases). Germline lookup yields CDR1 MDHEN and CDR2 SYDVKM. The ends were cut back, 6 bases at V and 1 base at J, with 15 bases in the middle. CDR3 length: 15 amino acids. CDR3 in DNA: TGTGCCAGCAGCATAGGGGCAGGGTCGAACACTGAAGCTTTCTTT. Translating it yields CASSIGAGSNTEAFF.

This chain's CDR3 is CASSRQGASDTQYF. The CDR3 coding sequence is TGTGCCAGCAGTCGACAGGGCGCCTCAGATACGCAGTATTTT. The genes are TRBV2 and TRBJ2-3, with 7 bases aligning to TRBD1. The CDR3 is made up of 14 amino acids. The V segment lost 5 bases and the J segment 4 bases; nucleotides outside the gene matches: 6. Germline V lookup: CDR1 SNHLY, CDR2 FYNNEI.

In this sample, this clonotype turned up many times. The rearrangement links TRBV7-2 to TRBJ1-1; TRBD1 is a possible D gene (6 bases). Trimming removed 5 bases at V and 11 bases at J, with 18 bases between. CDR3 length: 13 residues. The germline V gene encodes CDR1 SGHTA and CDR2 FQGNSA. The CDR3 DNA sequence: TGTGCCAGCAGCACCCAACAGGGAGGGGCGGCTTTCTTT. Translation: CASSTQQGGAAFF.

Many counts were recorded for this clonotype. This sequence joins TRBV7-3 and TRBJ1-2; D is undetermined. Germline CDR1 and CDR2: SGHTA and FQGTGA. V lost 2 bases to trimming and J lost 4 bases, with 11 bases between them. This CDR3 contains 14 residues. The CDR3 region is CASSLLKAPYGYTF. CDR3 bases: TGTGCCAGCAGCTTACTCAAGGCACCCTATGGCTACACCTTC.

V usage is TRBV5-1 and J usage is TRBJ2-5; 12 bases are shared with TRBD2. The CDR3 is made up of 17 amino acids. V trimming: 7 bases; J trimming: 0 bases; junction bases outside the gene matches: 10. The germline CDR1 and CDR2 sequences are SGHRS and YFSETQ. Here the CDR3 reads CASSLRTSGAYQETQYF. The CDR3 DNA is TGCGCCAGCTCCCTACGGACTAGCGGGGCGTACCAAGAGACCCAGTACTTC.

The chain links TRBV11-3 to TRBJ1-1; D is perhaps TRBD1 (6 bases). CDR3 length: 13 residues. V was trimmed by 5 bases and J by 5 bases, leaving 12 bases between them. Per germline, CDR1 SGHNT and CDR2 YENEEA. Here the CDR3 reads CASSVQGSTEAFF. CDR3 nucleotides: TGTGCCAGCAGCGTACAGGGTAGTACTGAAGCTTTCTTT.

This clonotype was seen many times. The rearrangement uses TRBV7-2 and TRBJ2-1; D is ambiguous. Germline V gives CDR1 SGHTA, CDR2 FQGNSA. V dropped 5 bases and J dropped 4 bases, with 6 bases sitting between them. The CDR3 length is 12 residues. In DNA form, the CDR3 reads TGTGCCAGCAGCACCTCATACAATGAGCAGTTCTTC. This codes for CASSTSYNEQFF.

The genes are TRBV6-2 or TRBV6-3 and TRBJ2-1; D may match TRBD1 or TRBD2 (5 bases each). The CDR3 totals 14 residues. V was cut by 4 bases and J by 5 bases, with 12 bases left in between. CDR1 and CDR2 from the germline V gene are MNHEY and SVGEGT. The CDR3 is CASSWGIWDNEQFF. The CDR3, as DNA: TGTGCCAGCAGTTGGGGGATTTGGGACAATGAGCAGTTCTTC.

The chain couples TRBV20-1 to TRBJ2-7; TRBD1 agrees at 7 bases. This CDR3 spans 16 amino acids. Per the germline V gene, CDR1 is DFQATT and CDR2 is SNEGSKA (reference sequence). The V gene end was trimmed by 1 base and the J gene end by 2 bases; junction bases not matched to a gene: 11. The DNA for the CDR3 is TGCAGTGCTAGAGTGGGCCCGGGACAGCTACCCTACGAGCAGTACTTC. It specifies CSARVGPGQLPYEQYF.

V gene TRBV6-2 or TRBV6-3 combines with J gene TRBJ2-7; possibly TRBD2 for D (5 bases). Per the germline V gene, CDR1 is MNHEY and CDR2 is SVGEGT. This CDR3 has 15 amino acids. V gave up 0 bases and J gave up 0 bases, with 9 bases separating them. In DNA, the CDR3 is TGTGCCAGCAGTTACTCAGGACTCTTCTCCTACGAGCAGTACGTC. Protein product: CASSYSGLFSYEQYV.

Only a few counts were recorded for this clonotype. The chain has TRBV28 and TRBJ2-7; 8 bases align to TRBD1. V was clipped by 10 bases and J by 1 base; unmatched bases: 9. This CDR3 has 14 amino acids. Germline loops: CDR1 MDHEN, CDR2 SYDVKM. This chain's CDR3 is CATRDRGSSYEQYV. In DNA form, the CDR3 reads TGTGCCACCCGAGACAGGGGTTCATCCTACGAGCAGTACGTC.

This clonotype was seen ten or more times. V usage is TRBV7-9 and J usage is TRBJ2-1, with D perhaps TRBD1 (7 bases). CDR3 length equals 17 residues. Germline lookup yields CDR1 SEHNR and CDR2 FQNEAQ (reference sequence). V was shortened by 4 bases and J by 4 bases, with 20 bases between the two germline ends. The CDR3: CASSSTRRGLSYNEQFF. The DNA for the CDR3 is TGTGCCAGCAGCTCCACTCGGAGGGGGCTCTCATACAATGAGCAGTTCTTC.

This chain joins TRBV10-3 and TRBJ2-3, with 15 bases aligning to TRBD2. The CDR3 covers 18 residues. Germline loops: CDR1 ENHRY, CDR2 SYGVKD. The V and J ends lost 6 bases and 2 bases, in that order; junction bases with no gene match: 9. Here the CDR3 reads CAIRGLAGGPNYTDTQYF. Here the CDR3 DNA reads TGTGCCATCAGAGGACTAGCGGGGGGGCCGAATTACACAGATACGCAGTATTTT.

The sample holds many counts of this clonotype. The chain is built from TRBV7-8 and TRBJ2-2, with D unresolved. Trimming pared 8 bases from V and 6 bases from J, leaving 13 bases between. Germline assignment: CDR1 SGHVS and CDR2 FQNEAQ. The CDR3 extends over 13 amino acids. The CDR3 nucleotides read TGTGCCAGCGGTTCCTGGAGTCCCGGGGAGCTGTTTTTT. Translating it yields CASGSWSPGELFF.

This clonotype has at least ten counts. The chain employs TRBV12-3 or TRBV12-4 and TRBJ2-1; 9 bases line up with TRBD2. The V gene end was trimmed by 3 bases and the J gene end by 7 bases; junction bases not matched to a gene: 7. CDR3 length: 15 residues. CDR3 sequence reads: CASSLGAGGRNEQFF. In DNA, the CDR3 is TGTGCCAGCAGTTTGGGAGCGGGGGGCCGGAATGAGCAGTTCTTC.

Turning to this clonotype: One junction end disagrees with the germline gene, perhaps due to a read error. This rearrangement joins TRBV28 to TRBJ2-3, with D unresolved. This CDR3 is 15 amino acids long. Germline CDR1 and CDR2: MDHEN and SYDVKM. The CDR3 sequence is CANSLTSSSTIEQYF. The CDR3 DNA sequence: TGTGCCAACAGTTTAACGTCGTCCTCAACGATAGAGCAGTATTTT. Complete variable domain (other parts from reference TRBV28 and TRBJ2-3): DVKVTQSSRYLVKRTGEKVFLECVQDMDHENMFWYRQDPGLGLRLIYFSYDVKMKEKGDIPEGYSVSREKKERFSLILESASTNQTSMYLCANSLTSSSTIEQYFGPGTRLTVL.

This clonotype has just a few counts. The rearrangement links TRBV4-1 to TRBJ2-7; tentatively, D is TRBD1 or TRBD2 (5 bases each). This CDR3 is built from 12 residues. Germline CDR1 and CDR2: MGHRA and YSYEKL. V was pared by 0 bases and J by 7 bases, with 7 bases between. CDR3 sequence (DNA): TGCGCCAGCAGCCAAGAATGGGGGGAGCAGTACTTC. Translated: CASSQEWGEQYF.

The V call is TRBV12-3 or TRBV12-4, the J call TRBJ2-1, with 7 bases fitting TRBD1. The CDR3 covers 15 residues. The V segment lost 6 bases and the J segment 6 bases; nucleotides outside the gene matches: 11. In nucleotides, the CDR3 is TGTGCCAGCAGCACGACAGGGATTACCATCAATGAGCAGTTCTTC. Translated, it gives CASSTTGITINEQFF.

This chain uses TRBV6-2 or TRBV6-3 with TRBJ2-7; 8 positions agree with TRBD2. CDR1 is MNHEY and CDR2 is SVGEGT in the germline V gene. V was clipped by 6 bases and J by 3 bases; unmatched bases: 10. The CDR3 runs to 15 residues. The CDR3 spells CASSLDGLAFYEQYV. The CDR3 DNA reads TGTGCCAGCAGCTTAGACGGACTAGCCTTCTACGAGCAGTACGTC.

This clonotype was observed a few times. The chain combines TRBV20-1 with TRBJ2-1, with TRBD2 matching 9 bases. The CDR3 covers 13 residues. With V trimmed by 1 base and J by 9 bases, 4 bases remained unmatched. The V gene's germline CDR1 is DFQATT and CDR2 SNEGSKA (reference sequence). As DNA, the CDR3 is TGCAGTGCTAGAGGGACTAGCGTAACTGAGCAGTTCTTC. Its translation is CSARGTSVTEQFF.